This T cell receptor (beta chain) came from a study of cytomegalovirus exposure and HLA in healthy donors. Study-wide results and caveats: After further analysis at a later stage, under 20,000 TCR beta sequences were associated with HLA alleles at 0.05 false discovery rate. A few of the chains that were CMV-associated were confirmed in vitro to be specific for CMV antigens. An Asian-associated ancestry cluster reportedly showed fewer N-insertions than the approximately 670-donor mean in a later analysis.

PCR primers comprised 60 Vbeta and 13 Jbeta primers. TCRdb's table, derived via immunoSEQ multiplex PCR, lists solely in-frame clones and lacks some. The table lists approximately 33,000 clones, about 53% of them singletons, with 6.2% in the top ten. The table lists this clone with a few counts. Its antigen is unknown. CDR1 SGHRS and CDR2 YFSETQ come from the germline V gene. The V gene end was trimmed by 4 bases and the J gene end by 1 base; junction bases not matched to a gene: 10. CDR3 length: 16 amino acids. The chain is built from TRBV5-1 and TRBJ2-7; 8 positions match TRBD1. Sequenced: PBMCs. The receptor comes from a woman aged 40 to 50 in good health and CMV-seropositive. This CDR3 is CASSGWAGGDSYEQYF. CDR3 nucleotide sequence: TGCGCCAGCAGCGGATGGGCAGGGGGCGATTCCTACGAGCAGTACTTC.